The clone carrying this T cell receptor (beta chain) was recorded at least ten times. Its antigen is as yet unknown. This entry belongs to a study of shared clonotypes between healthy human individuals. TCRdb keeps only in-frame clones here, not all; method: immunoSEQ multiplex PCR. The sample has about 500,000 clones; roughly four fifths are singletons. Study-wide results and limits: What limited the represented genetic and exposure-history diversity was the small number of donors. Deeper or shallower sequencing was expected to change how clonotypes are shared among donors.

The donor cohort consisted entirely of Caucasian adults residing in Nashville, Tennessee. This receptor was identified in a woman in her thirties or forties in good health. Some clones in this sample may be carry-over from other donors' samples. The sample consisted of PBMCs.

The CDR3 DNA reads TGTGCCAGCAGTGAATGGACAGGGGGCGCGGGGGAGCAGTACTTC. This encodes CASSEWTGGAGEQYF. V gene TRBV6-1 combines with J gene TRBJ2-7; 11 bases line up with TRBD1. The ends lost 2 bases at V and 7 bases at J; junction bases unmatched: 7. The CDR3 sequence is 15 residues long. Germline V gene sequence: CDR1 MNHNS, CDR2 SASEGT.